The rows below give T cell receptor beta chains drawn from one sample of a study of Ad26.COV2.S vaccination and SARS-CoV-2 variants. Generated by immunoSEQ multiplex PCR, the TCRdb table keeps only in-frame clones and is missing some. The sample has around 400,000 clones; approximately 89% are singletons. The sequences come from peripheral blood, collected in a trial of Ad26.COV2.S vaccine versus placebo. The receptor set was obtained from a person between 18 and 65 years old who received the Ad26.COV2.S COVID-19 vaccine or a placebo. The CDR3 runs from the conserved cysteine through the conserved F or W. A D gene is named only where the DNA matches it firmly. A row's size may be missing; if present it is once, few, many or a size class.

NA	TRBV29-1	TRBJ2-2	NA	CSVGPGTNTGELFF	TGCAGCGTTGGACCGGGGACGAACACCGGGGAGCTGTTTTTT
once	TRBV5-5	TRBJ2-7	NA	CASSFLASSYEQYF	TGTGCCAGCAGCTTCCTAGCGTCTTCCTACGAGCAGTACTTC
NA	TRBV28	TRBJ2-2	NA	CASSLVATTGELFF	TGTGCCAGCAGTTTAGTGGCGACCACCGGGGAGCTGTTTTTT
NA	TRBV25-1	TRBJ1-3	NA	CASSGDGYVGNTIYF	TGTGCCAGCAGTGGAGACGGATACGTTGGAAACACCATATATTTT
NA	TRBV20-1	TRBJ2-1	NA	CSASRLDEQFF	TGCAGTGCTAGTAGACTCGACGAGCAGTTCTTC
few	TRBV19	TRBJ1-5	NA	CASRETFNQPQHF	TGTGCCAGTAGGGAGACATTCAATCAGCCCCAGCATTTT
NA	TRBV6-2/TRBV6-3	TRBJ2-2	TRBD1	CASSYSAGGANTGELFF	TGTGCCAGCAGTTACTCGGCAGGGGGCGCGAACACCGGGGAGCTGTTTTTT
NA	TRBV29-1	TRBJ2-7	TRBD1	CSVRDSRSGYEQYF	TGCAGCGTTCGGGACAGCCGCTCGGGCTACGAGCAGTACTTC
NA	TRBV7-2	TRBJ2-1	TRBD2	CASSSGLAVLRDEQFF	TGTGCCAGCAGCTCCGGACTAGCGGTTCTTCGTGATGAGCAGTTCTTC
NA	TRBV2	TRBJ1-1	NA	CASSEANGGTEAFF	TGTGCCAGCAGTGAAGCCAACGGTGGGACTGAAGCTTTCTTT
NA	TRBV5-1	TRBJ1-1	NA	CASSYQVGVHTEAFF	TGCGCCAGCAGTTATCAAGTGGGGGTCCACACTGAAGCTTTCTTT
NA	TRBV19	TRBJ2-1	NA	CASSSGQGVDYNEQFF	TGTGCCAGTAGTAGTGGTCAGGGAGTCGACTACAATGAGCAGTTCTTC
once	TRBV30	TRBJ1-2	NA	CAWSRGSRGYTF	TGTGCCTGGAGTCGAGGGAGTCGAGGCTACACCTTC
once	TRBV7-2	TRBJ2-7	TRBD2	CASSLTGLAAYEQYF	TGTGCCAGCAGCTTAACGGGACTAGCGGCGTACGAGCAGTACTTC
few	TRBV27	TRBJ2-7	NA	CASSRQVGVYEQYF	TGTGCCAGCAGTCGACAGGTAGGAGTCTACGAGCAGTACTTC
NA	TRBV2	TRBJ1-1	TRBD1	CASNNRGKNTEAFF	TGTGCCAGCAATAACAGGGGAAAGAACACTGAAGCTTTCTTT
NA	TRBV30	TRBJ1-3	NA	CAWGTIGNTIYF	TGTGCCTGGGGGACAATCGGAAACACCATATATTTT
NA	TRBV7-6	TRBJ2-5	TRBD2	CASSLIPTRTSGRVQETQYF	TGTGCCAGCAGCTTAATCCCCACCCGGACTAGCGGGAGGGTACAAGAGACCCAGTACTTC
once	TRBV7-6	TRBJ2-2	TRBD2	CASSLAGRGTGELFF	TGTGCCAGCAGCTTGGCGGGGAGGGGCACCGGGGAGCTGTTTTTT
NA	TRBV7-8	TRBJ1-2	NA	CASSLVLGATYGYTF	TGTGCCAGCAGCTTAGTTCTCGGGGCAACATATGGCTACACCTTC
NA	TRBV14	TRBJ2-7	TRBD2	CASSQAVAGGNEQYF	TGTGCCAGCAGCCAAGCAGTAGCGGGAGGCAACGAGCAGTACTTC
NA	TRBV5-1	TRBJ1-4	TRBD1	CASSLEARGTEKLFF	TGCGCCAGCAGCTTGGAGGCCAGGGGGACTGAAAAACTGTTTTTT
few	TRBV5-1	TRBJ2-7	NA	CASSLVTGPLRPSYEQYF	TGCGCCAGCAGCTTGGTAACAGGGCCCCTCCGCCCTTCCTACGAGCAGTACTTC
NA	TRBV10-2	TRBJ2-1	NA	CASSLDRWVYNEQFF	TGCGCCAGCAGCTTGGACCGCTGGGTATACAATGAGCAGTTCTTC
many	TRBV4-2	TRBJ2-5	NA	CASSHGQPQETQYF	TGTGCCAGCAGCCACGGGCAGCCCCAAGAGACCCAGTACTTC
few	TRBV15	TRBJ2-4	NA	CATSRTTMRAKNIQYF	TGTGCCACCAGCAGGACTACCATGAGGGCCAAAAACATTCAGTACTTC
NA	TRBV27	TRBJ2-5	TRBD2	CASSGGGGYQETQYF	TGTGCCAGCAGCGGGGGGGGCGGTTACCAAGAGACCCAGTACTTC
NA	TRBV20-1	TRBJ2-7	TRBD1	CSPTGGYEQYF	TGCAGCCCGACAGGGGGCTACGAGCAGTACTTC
NA	TRBV11-2	TRBJ2-7	NA	CASSRAGPYEQYF	TGTGCCAGCAGCAGGGCCGGCCCATACGAGCAGTACTTC
once	TRBV2	TRBJ2-5	TRBD1	CASSAGTGVETQYF	TGTGCCAGCAGTGCCGGGACAGGGGTAGAGACCCAGTACTTC
NA	TRBV9	TRBJ2-5	TRBD2	CASSVGLGGETQYF	TGTGCCAGCAGCGTGGGACTAGGGGGGGAGACCCAGTACTTC
few	TRBV3-1/TRBV3-2	TRBJ2-1	NA	CASSQVSSGQNEQFF	TGTGCCAGCAGCCAAGTCTCTAGCGGACAGAATGAGCAGTTCTTC
NA	TRBV19	TRBJ1-3	NA	CASSIARTAGGNTIYF	TGTGCCAGTAGTATAGCCCGGACTGCAGGTGGAAACACCATATATTTT
NA	TRBV18	TRBJ1-5	NA	CASSPGPGSNQPQHF	TGTGCCAGCTCACCAGGTCCGGGAAGCAATCAGCCCCAGCATTTT
NA	TRBV6-5	TRBJ1-5	NA	CASSSGQSRAQHF	TGTGCCAGCAGTTCCGGACAATCTCGGGCCCAGCATTTT
NA	TRBV5-1	TRBJ2-1	NA	CASSSGTPAGHEQFF	TGCGCCAGCAGTTCCGGGACTCCCGCTGGCCATGAGCAGTTCTTC
NA	TRBV14	TRBJ2-3	NA	CASSRGWGTTDTQYF	TGTGCCAGCAGCCGGGGGTGGGGGACCACAGATACGCAGTATTTT
once	TRBV7-8	TRBJ2-5	NA	CASSLSGATQETQYF	TGTGCCAGCAGCTTGTCGGGAGCCACACAAGAGACCCAGTACTTC
once	TRBV9	TRBJ2-1	NA	CASSVRDLRSYNEQFF	TGTGCCAGCAGTGTCCGGGACCTCCGCTCCTACAATGAGCAGTTCTTC
once	TRBV11-1	TRBJ2-1	NA	CASSKVQVPRYNEQFF	TGTGCCAGCAGCAAGGTGCAGGTCCCCCGTTACAATGAGCAGTTCTTC
NA	TRBV19	TRBJ2-4	NA	CASSIAQKGAQYF	TGTGCCAGTAGTATTGCCCAGAAAGGGGCGCAGTACTTC
few	TRBV5-5	TRBJ1-2	TRBD1	CASSFGTGGYGYTF	TGTGCCAGCAGCTTCGGGACAGGGGGGTATGGCTACACCTTC
NA	TRBV7-9	TRBJ1-1	NA	CASSFRTDTEAFF	TGTGCCAGCAGCTTCAGGACGGACACTGAAGCTTTCTTT
NA	TRBV5-1	TRBJ2-7	NA	CASSLGASYEQYF	TGCGCCAGCAGCTTGGGTGCCTCCTACGAGCAGTACTTC
NA	TRBV2	TRBJ1-5	NA	CASSGGRGYNQPQHF	TGTGCCAGCAGTGGTGGCAGGGGATACAATCAGCCCCAGCATTTT
NA	TRBV15	TRBJ1-1	NA	CATSRGRVEEAFF	TGTGCCACCAGCAGAGGTAGGGTCGAGGAAGCTTTCTTT
NA	TRBV4-1	TRBJ1-3	NA	CASSKQSTEAGNTIYF	TGCGCCAGCAGCAAACAATCGACAGAAGCTGGAAACACCATATATTTT
NA	TRBV6-5	TRBJ1-6	TRBD1	CASQQGDSPLHF	TGTGCCAGCCAACAGGGGGATTCACCCCTCCACTTT
NA	TRBV28	TRBJ1-2	NA	CASRVTVDGYTF	TGTGCCAGCAGGGTGACGGTTGACGGCTACACCTTC
NA	TRBV7-8	TRBJ2-1	TRBD2	CASSTRGEGPYNEQFF	TGTGCCAGCAGCACCCGGGGGGAGGGTCCCTACAATGAGCAGTTCTTC
NA	TRBV28	TRBJ2-3	TRBD1	CASSFQQGDTQYF	TGTGCCAGCAGTTTCCAACAGGGGGATACGCAGTATTTT